Sequencing of this T cell receptor beta chain was carried out in a study of T cells after posttransplantation cyclophosphamide. Germline values: CDR1 MNHEY, CDR2 SMNVEV (reference sequence). The V gene end was trimmed by 0 bases and the J gene end by 4 bases; junction bases not matched to a gene: 5. The CDR3 contains 16 residues. Sequenced by immunoSEQ multiplex PCR; TCRdb stores in-frame clones only, minus some. The top ten clones hold 0.1% to 0.15% of a sample with approximately 21,000 clones, roughly 98% of them seen once. This chain links TRBV27 with TRBJ2-7; 11 bases match TRBD2. Sequenced material: naive CD8+ T cells sorted from PBMCs. This TCR derives from a man between 40 and 49 years old in good health, CMV-negative, and a related stem cell transplant donor. The CDR3 DNA sequence: TGTGCCAGCAGTTTATCAGGACTAGCGGGTAGTTACGAGCAGTACTTC. It yields the protein CASSLSGLAGSYEQYF.